Below, 2 T cell receptor beta chains from the same sample are listed, as sequenced in a study of T cell changes during pregnancy in multiple sclerosis. Sequencing used immunoSEQ multiplex PCR; TCRdb keeps in-frame clones, though not all of them. The table shows some 120,000 clones, with roughly 92% occurring only once. The material was peripheral blood, obtained before pregnancy. The receptors come from a female donor with multiple sclerosis, enrolled in a pregnancy study.

This chain joins TRBV7-9 and TRBJ1-1; D remains unclear. The CDR3 is 15 residues long. The V and J ends lost 3 bases and 1 base respectively, with 12 bases between them. From germline, CDR1 is SEHNR and CDR2 FQNEAQ (reference sequence). This chain's CDR3 is CASSFEFSGNTEAFF. The CDR3 DNA reads TGTGCCAGCAGCTTCGAATTCAGCGGGAACACTGAAGCTTTCTTT.

The chain joins TRBV7-9 to TRBJ1-4, with a weak D call TRBD1 (6 bases). Trimming shortened V by 3 bases and J by 8 bases, and 13 bases separated the two germline ends. The CDR3 has 14 residues. The V gene's germline CDR1 is SEHNR and CDR2 FQNEAQ (reference sequence). The CDR3 nucleotides read TGTGCCAGCAGCTTCGGCAGGGGAGAAGAAAAACTGTTTTTT. It is translated as CASSFGRGEEKLFF.